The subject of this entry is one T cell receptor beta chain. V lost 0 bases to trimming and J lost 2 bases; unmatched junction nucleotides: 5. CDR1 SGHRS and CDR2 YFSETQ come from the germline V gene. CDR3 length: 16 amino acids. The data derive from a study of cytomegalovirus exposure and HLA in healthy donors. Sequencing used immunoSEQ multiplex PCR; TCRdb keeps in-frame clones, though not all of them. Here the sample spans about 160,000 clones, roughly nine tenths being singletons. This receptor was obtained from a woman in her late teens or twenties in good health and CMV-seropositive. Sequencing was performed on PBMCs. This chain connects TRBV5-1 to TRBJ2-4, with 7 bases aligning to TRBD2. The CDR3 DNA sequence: TGCGCCAGCAGCTTGGGCGGGAGTGGGACCAAAAACATTCAGTACTTC. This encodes CASSLGGSGTKNIQYF.